These 20 T cell receptor beta chains were sequenced from one sample in a study of blood T cell repertoires in COVID-19. TCRdb's copy holds only in-frame clones and misses some; the assay was immunoSEQ multiplex PCR. The sample lists about 69,000 clones, approximately 75% occurring once. The material sequenced was peripheral blood. Receptors were obtained from a human donor in a cohort sampled during active COVID-19.

The chain is built from TRBV28 and TRBJ1-1; 7 nucleotides line up with TRBD1. Germline V lookup: CDR1 MDHEN, CDR2 SYDVKM. J lost 3 bases, V lost 4 bases, and 5 bases had no gene match. The length of the CDR3 is 14 residues. CDR3 residues: CASSWGTGDTEAFF. In nucleotides, the CDR3 is TGTGCCAGCAGTTGGGGAACAGGGGACACTGAAGCTTTCTTT.

This sequence joins TRBV15 and TRBJ2-2; 12 bases align to TRBD2. CDR1 is LNHNV and CDR2 is YYDKDF in the germline V gene (reference sequence). This CDR3 contains 18 residues. J was trimmed by 2 bases and V by 1 base; bases with no gene match: 5. The CDR3: CATSRAGTSGFNTGELFF. The CDR3 DNA is TGTGCCACCAGCAGAGCTGGGACTAGCGGGTTTAACACCGGGGAGCTGTTTTTT.

The sample holds a few counts of this clone. V and J are TRBV30 and TRBJ2-1; no reliable D call. Trimming removed 0 bases from V and 5 bases from J, with 5 bases in between. Germline CDR1 and CDR2: GTSNPN and SVGIG (reference sequence). This CDR3 spans 12 amino acids. CDR3 bases: TGTGCCTGGAGTGTAAACAACAATGAGCAGTTCTTC. Its translation is CAWSVNNNEQFF.

This clone was detected a few times. The genes are TRBV2 and TRBJ2-1; 9 positions agree with TRBD2. Germline V gene data show CDR1 as SNHLY and CDR2 as FYNNEI. The CDR3 consists of 16 residues. J lost 0 bases, V lost 5 bases, and 5 bases had no gene match. The CDR3 nucleotides are TGTGCCAGCAGTCCAAGACTAGCGGTCTCCTACAATGAGCAGTTCTTC. Translated: CASSPRLAVSYNEQFF. Looking up the rest from reference TRBV2 and TRBJ2-1 gives the full variable domain: EPEVTQTPSHQVTQMGQEVILRCVPISNHLYFYWYRQILGQKVEFLVSFYNNEISEKSEIFDDQFSVERPDGSNFTLKIRSTKLEDSAMYFCASSPRLAVSYNEQFFGPGTRLTVL.

CDR3 coding DNA: TGCGCCAGCATGGGACTAGCGGGACCCCAAGAGACCCAGTACTTC. Amino acids: CASMGLAGPQETQYF. This chain uses TRBV5-1 with TRBJ2-5, with 13 bases that match TRBD2. This CDR3 comprises 15 residues. V lost 6 bases and J lost 1; bases outside the gene matches: 3. Looked up from germline, CDR1 is SGHRS and CDR2 is YFSETQ. Looking up the rest from reference TRBV5-1 and TRBJ2-5 gives the full variable domain: KAGVTQTPRYLIKTRGQQVTLSCSPISGHRSVSWYQQTPGQGLQFLFEYFSETQRNKGNFPGRFSGRQFSNSRSEMNVSTLELGDSALYLCASMGLAGPQETQYFGPGTRLLVL.

The rearrangement links TRBV6-5 to TRBJ1-5; D call uncertain. The V gene lost 6 bases and the J gene lost 0 bases, with 6 bases spanning the gap. The CDR3 runs 13 residues. CDR1 and CDR2 from the germline V gene are MNHEY and SVGAGI. The DNA of the CDR3 is TGTGCCAGCAGGCCCTATAGCAATCAGCCCCAGCATTTT. Translated, it gives CASRPYSNQPQHF.

This clone was counted a single time. The chain links TRBV6-1 to TRBJ2-7; 7 positions match TRBD1. The CDR3 loop spans 14 amino acids. The trim removed 3 bases at V and 3 bases at J, leaving 5 bases unmatched. The germline gives CDR1 MNHNS, CDR2 SASEGT. CDR3 protein: CASSETGKVYEQYF. CDR3 DNA sequence: TGTGCCAGCAGTGAGACAGGGAAGGTCTACGAGCAGTACTTC.

The chain uses TRBV19 and TRBJ1-3, with no clear D. CDR3 size: 15 residues. Per germline, CDR1 LNHDA and CDR2 SQIVND (reference sequence). The germline V and J ends were trimmed by 6 bases and 0 bases, with 12 bases remaining between them. For the CDR3, the DNA is TGTGCCAGTAGCACCGGGGTGAGCTCTGGAAACACCATATATTTT. Its protein product is CASSTGVSSGNTIYF.

This chain uses TRBV2 with TRBJ2-7; 13 nucleotides match TRBD2. Germline loops: CDR1 SNHLY, CDR2 FYNNEI. Unmatched junction bases numbered 2, after V lost 6 bases and J lost 3 bases. The CDR3 consists of 14 residues. CDR3 bases: TGTGCCAGCAGAGGGACTAGCGGGGTCTACGAGCAGTACTTC. Translated, it gives CASRGTSGVYEQYF. The variable domain in full, completed from reference TRBV2 and TRBJ2-7, reads EPEVTQTPSHQVTQMGQEVILRCVPISNHLYFYWYRQILGQKVEFLVSFYNNEISEKSEIFDDQFSVERPDGSNFTLKIRSTKLEDSAMYFCASRGTSGVYEQYFGPGTRLTVT.

The V call is TRBV3-1 (or the pseudogene TRBV3-2), the J call TRBJ1-1; D remains unclear. Deletions cut 2 bases from V and 4 bases from J, with 14 bases between. The CDR3 is made up of 15 amino acids. From germline, CDR1 is LGHDT and CDR2 YNNKEL (reference sequence). The CDR3 DNA reads TGTGCCAGCAGCCAATCAGGACCCGGGAGCACTGAAGCTTTCTTT. It yields the protein CASSQSGPGSTEAFF.

The chain recombines TRBV3-1 (or the pseudogene TRBV3-2) with TRBJ1-5, with D unresolved. Trimming took off 1 base at V and 4 bases at J, with 8 bases between the two ends. The germline V gene encodes CDR1 LGHDT and CDR2 YNNKEL (reference sequence). The CDR3 is 14 residues long. CDR3 sequence (DNA): TGTGCCAGCAGCCAAGTATACGGGAATCAGCCCCAGCATTTT. Protein product: CASSQVYGNQPQHF.

The chain joins TRBV14 to TRBJ2-7, with 8 bases aligning to TRBD1. With V trimmed by 3 bases and J by 1 base, 5 bases remained unmatched. Germline CDR1 is SGHDN and CDR2 is FVKESK. This CDR3 spans 15 amino acids. The CDR3 DNA reads as TGTGCCAGCAGCCACCGACAGGGGAAGTCCTACGAGCAGTACTTC. Translating it yields CASSHRQGKSYEQYF.

CDR3 DNA sequence: TGTGCCAGCAGTTTATCGAGGGTAGCGGGCCTATCTAGGGAGCAGTACTTC. This sequence encodes CASSLSRVAGLSREQYF. The V and J genes are TRBV27 and TRBJ2-7, with TRBD2 matching over 7 bases. The CDR3 runs 17 residues. Trimming took 0 bases from V and 7 from J; bases not matched to a gene: 15. Germline V CDR1 and CDR2: MNHEY, SMNVEV (reference sequence).

The rearrangement uses TRBV30 and TRBJ2-1; 10 bases agree with TRBD1. Trimming removed 3 bases from V and 4 bases from J; junction bases left unmatched: 3. CDR1 is GTSNPN and CDR2 is SVGIG in the germline V gene (reference sequence). This CDR3 comprises 14 residues. In nucleotides, the CDR3 is TGTGCCTGGAGAGGACAGGGGGAATACAATGAGCAGTTCTTC. Protein product: CAWRGQGEYNEQFF.

The CDR3 protein is CASSLVGGRNYNEQFF. CDR3 sequence (DNA): TGCGCCAGCAGCTTGGTTGGGGGGAGAAACTACAATGAGCAGTTCTTC. The rearrangement uses TRBV5-1 and TRBJ2-1, with a weak D call TRBD2 (6 bases). Germline loops: CDR1 SGHRS, CDR2 YFSETQ. V shed 0 bases and J shed 3 bases, with 13 bases lying between them. The CDR3 extends over 16 amino acids.

This clone was seen only a few times. The gene calls are TRBV6-2 or TRBV6-3 and TRBJ1-2; D unclear. Germline V gene data show CDR1 as MNHEY and CDR2 as SVGEGT. This CDR3 is 17 amino acids long. Trimming removed 0 bases at V and 0 bases at J, with 14 bases between. CDR3 sequence (DNA): TGTGCCAGCAGTTACTCGATTCCACTTGGAGCTAACTATGGCTACACCTTC. Encoded protein: CASSYSIPLGANYGYTF.

V usage is TRBV18 and J usage is TRBJ2-5; 7 bases are shared with TRBD1. The CDR3 is made up of 14 amino acids. The germline V gene has CDR1 KGHSH and CDR2 LQKENI. Unmatched junction bases numbered 5, after V lost 3 bases and J lost 4 bases. CDR3 region: CASSPWTGGETQYF. The CDR3 DNA is TGTGCCAGCTCACCGTGGACAGGTGGAGAGACCCAGTACTTC.

This chain links TRBV5-1 with TRBJ2-7, with TRBD1 matching 11 bases. V was clipped by 2 bases and J by 0 bases; unmatched bases: 4. The germline gives CDR1 SGHRS, CDR2 YFSETQ. This CDR3 spans 16 amino acids. CDR3: CASSLGQGASSYEQYF. DNA for the CDR3: TGCGCCAGCAGCTTAGGACAGGGGGCGAGCTCCTACGAGCAGTACTTC.

V is TRBV6-2 or TRBV6-3 and J is TRBJ1-5, with 10 bases fitting TRBD1. The CDR3 has 18 amino acids. Germline V gene lookup returns CDR1 MNHEY and CDR2 SVGEGT. With V trimmed by 5 bases and J by 5 bases, 15 bases remained unmatched. As DNA, the CDR3 is TGTGCCAGCAGTCTCACCGGGACAGGGGACCGAACTTATCAGCCCCAGCATTTT. Amino acids: CASSLTGTGDRTYQPQHF.

The chain joins TRBV18 to TRBJ2-2; 8 positions match TRBD2. Germline V gives CDR1 KGHSH, CDR2 LQKENI. The CDR3 sequence is 16 residues long. V trimming: 2 bases; J trimming: 3 bases; junction bases outside the gene matches: 5. The CDR3, as DNA: TGTGCCAGCTCACCAGAGCGGGGGTTGCACACCGGGGAGCTGTTTTTT. Protein: CASSPERGLHTGELFF.